These 14 T cell receptor beta chains were sequenced from one sample in a study of OX40 agonist ivuxolimab in advanced cancers. Clones were read by immunoSEQ multiplex PCR, and TCRdb kept only the in-frame ones, dropping some. The sample includes about 59,000 clones, 85% to 90% of them seen just once. The sequences come from CD4+ or CD8+ T cells sorted from blood, collected in a trial of the OX40 agonist ivuxolimab. The receptors were sampled from an adult with an advanced solid tumor such as melanoma, head and neck, liver or kidney cancer.

The chain is built from TRBV15 and TRBJ2-1; tentatively, D is TRBD2 (6 bases). Germline assignment: CDR1 LNHNV and CDR2 YYDKDF (reference sequence). There are 15 residues in the CDR3. V was trimmed by 1 base and J by 7 bases, leaving 14 bases between them. The CDR3 DNA reads as TGTGCCACCAGCAGAGGCGTAGAGGGGAGGAATGAGCAGTTCTTC. It encodes CATSRGVEGRNEQFF.

The gene calls are TRBV6-5 and TRBJ1-2; 7 bases match TRBD1. Germline V gene sequence: CDR1 MNHEY, CDR2 SVGAGI. CDR3 length: 13 residues. V trimming: 7 bases; J trimming: 6 bases; junction bases outside the gene matches: 8. CDR3 bases: TGTGCCAGCACCCAAACAGGGGAAAATGGCTACACCTTC. It encodes CASTQTGENGYTF.

This clone was observed a single time. The chain is built from TRBV4-1 and TRBJ1-6, with a weak D call TRBD1 (5 bases). V lost 6 bases to trimming and J lost 10 bases, with 19 bases between them. The germline V gene has CDR1 MGHRA and CDR2 YSYEKL. The CDR3 spans 15 residues. Written as DNA, the CDR3 is TGCGCCAGCAGTGGGACGGTCGGGGTAGCCTCACCCCTCCACTTT. It specifies CASSGTVGVASPLHF.

This chain connects TRBV2 to TRBJ2-1; 12 bases are a match to TRBD2. The CDR3 sequence is 16 residues long. Germline V gene sequence: CDR1 SNHLY, CDR2 FYNNEI. The J segment lost 10 bases and the V segment lost 4 bases, leaving 11 bases of the junction unmatched. The CDR3 coding sequence is TGTGCCAGCAGTGGACCGGGACTAGCGGGTTTCGGGGAGCAGTTCTTC. Protein product: CASSGPGLAGFGEQFF.

The genes are TRBV7-6 and TRBJ2-5; D possibly corresponds to TRBD2 (6 bases). Trimming removed 8 bases from V and 5 bases from J, with 12 bases in between. This CDR3 region has 12 residues. The V gene's germline CDR1 is SGHVS and CDR2 FNYEAQ. The CDR3, as DNA: TGTGCCAGCTCGGGAGTAGGGGAGACCCAGTACTTC. Translation gives CASSGVGETQYF.

V usage is TRBV6-1 and J usage is TRBJ2-1, with 8 bases fitting TRBD1. This CDR3 is 14 amino acids long. From germline, CDR1 is MNHNS and CDR2 SASEGT. Trimming at V came to 7 bases and at J to 10 bases, leaving 12 bases not matched to a gene. The CDR3 DNA follows: TGTGCCAGCACCGACTCGGCAGGGGGCAGAGAGCAGTTCTTC. This encodes CASTDSAGGREQFF.

A note on this clone: One end of the junction is discordant with germline, which a read error may explain. The rearrangement uses TRBV7-9 and TRBJ2-4; tentative D call: TRBD1 (7 bases). Germline assignment: CDR1 SEHNR and CDR2 FQNEAQ (reference sequence). This CDR3 region has 11 residues. The CDR3, as DNA: TGTGCCAGCAGCTCCGGGGGACAGTTGTCCTTC. Its translation is CASSSGGQLSF. Using reference TRBV7-9 and TRBJ2-4 for the parts outside the CDR3, the full variable domain is DTGVSQNPRHKITKRGQNVTFRCDPISEHNRLYWYRQTLGQGPEFLTYFQNEAQLEKSRLLSDRFSAERPKGSFSTLEIQRTEQGDSAMYLCASSSGGQLSFGAGTRLSVL.

The chain couples TRBV5-1 to TRBJ2-2; unclear D gene. Trimming took off 0 bases at V and 3 bases at J, with 6 bases between the two ends. The V gene's germline CDR1 is SGHRS and CDR2 YFSETQ. The CDR3 sequence is 14 residues long. The DNA for the CDR3 is TGCGCCAGCAGCTTGGCCTTGTACACCGGGGAGCTGTTTTTT. Protein sequence: CASSLALYTGELFF.

This clone showed up just once. The genes are TRBV6-6 and TRBJ1-1; tentatively, D is TRBD1 (5 bases). Germline CDR1 and CDR2: MNHNY and SVGAGI (reference sequence). Trimming removed 9 bases at V and 0 bases at J, with 14 bases between. This CDR3 region has 14 residues. This CDR3 reads CASLAGTLNTEAFF. The CDR3 bases are TGTGCCAGTCTTGCCGGGACCCTGAACACTGAAGCTTTCTTT.

The chain links TRBV5-6 to TRBJ1-1; no clear D gene. The CDR3 is 11 amino acids. Between the trimmed V and J ends, which lost 4 bases and 11 bases, there was a span of 12 bases. Germline lookup yields CDR1 SGHDT and CDR2 YYEEEE. The chain's CDR3 is CASSLALEAFF. As DNA, the CDR3 is TGTGCCAGCAGCCTAGCCCTGGAGGCTTTCTTT.

This chain joins TRBV6-5 and TRBJ1-3; D is undetermined. Per the germline V gene, CDR1 is MNHEY and CDR2 is SVGAGI. The CDR3 has 13 amino acids. Between the trimmed V and J ends, which lost 0 bases and 2 bases, there was a span of 2 bases. CDR3 nucleotides: TGTGCCAGCAGTTACTCAACTGGAAACACCATATATTTT. Protein product: CASSYSTGNTIYF.

V is TRBV4-2 and J is TRBJ2-2; 8 bases line up with TRBD2. The germline gives CDR1 LGHNA, CDR2 YNFKEQ. This CDR3 is built from 15 residues. The trim removed 1 base at V and 3 bases at J, leaving 1 base unmatched. The CDR3 DNA is TGTGCCAGCAGCCAAGCTAGCGGGTACACCGGGGAGCTGTTTTTT. Encoded protein: CASSQASGYTGELFF.

J is TRBJ2-1 and V is TRBV6-1; 9 nucleotides agree with TRBD2. CDR1 and CDR2 from the germline V gene are MNHNS and SASEGT. V was clipped by 5 bases and J by 2 bases; unmatched bases: 4. This CDR3 region has 15 residues. The DNA for the CDR3 is TGTGCCAGCAGTACTAGCGGGTCCCCCTACAATGAGCAGTTCTTC. This encodes CASSTSGSPYNEQFF.

The chain is built from TRBV7-2 and TRBJ1-5; no reliable D call. The length of the CDR3 is 14 residues. Trimming removed 5 bases at V and 2 bases at J, with 10 bases between. CDR1 is SGHTA, CDR2 FQGNSA, per germline. Written as DNA, the CDR3 is TGTGCCAGCAGCCTAAGACTTGGCAATCAGCCCCAGCATTTT. The encoded protein is CASSLRLGNQPQHF.